A selection of T cell receptor beta chains follows, all from one sample in a study of beta chain features in type 1 diabetes. The data were produced by immunoSEQ multiplex PCR, yet TCRdb's version contains in-frame clones alone and is incomplete. The sample has around 650,000 clones; approximately 13% are singletons. Material: naive CD4+ T cells from blood. All receptors come from a man aged 25-45 years with type 1 diabetes. The CDR3 runs from the conserved cysteine through the conserved F or W. A D gene is named only where the DNA matches it firmly. Rows give clone size only sometimes, using once, few, many, or a class for an expanded clone.

CDR3 DNA	CDR3 protein	J gene	V gene	D gene	clone size
TGTGCCAGCGCACTTGACACAGCCTACGAGCAGTACTTC	CASALDTAYEQYF	TRBJ2-7	TRBV27	-	-
TGTGCCAGCAGCCCGGGACTAGCGGGGGCCCGGTTCGCGAACACCGGGGAGCTGTTTTTT	CASSPGLAGARFANTGELFF	TRBJ2-2	TRBV9	TRBD2	once
TGCGCCAGCAGCCAAGGTCTACTAGATACGCAGTATTTT	CASSQGLLDTQYF	TRBJ2-3	TRBV4-3	-	-
TGTGCCAGCAGCTTAGGTGCGCAGCTCTCCTACGAGCAGTACTTC	CASSLGAQLSYEQYF	TRBJ2-7	TRBV7-9	-	few
TGTGCCAGCAGCTTAGGGACTTTACAAGAGACCCAGTACTTC	CASSLGTLQETQYF	TRBJ2-5	TRBV7-2	-	-
TGTGCCAGCAGCGTAGGTGAGAGCGGGGGAATCCCAGATACGCAGTATTTT	CASSVGESGGIPDTQYF	TRBJ2-3	TRBV9	TRBD2	few
TGCGCCAGCAGCCAAACTAGCGGGGGACGAACCGGGGAGCTGTTTTTT	CASSQTSGGRTGELFF	TRBJ2-2	TRBV4-3	TRBD2	-
TGTGCCAGTAGTATGACCGGGACGGCTTCCTACGAGCAGTACTTC	CASSMTGTASYEQYF	TRBJ2-7	TRBV19	-	few
TGTGCCAGCAGCGTAGAGGGACTAGGAATTCCAGAGACCCAGTACTTC	CASSVEGLGIPETQYF	TRBJ2-5	TRBV9	TRBD2	few
TGCAGCGGTGGCAGGATAATCTACAATGAGCAGTTCTTC	CSGGRIIYNEQFF	TRBJ2-1	TRBV29-1	-	-
TGCAGCGTTCACTCCGGGGATGGCCACACTGAAGCTTTCTTT	CSVHSGDGHTEAFF	TRBJ1-1	TRBV29-1	-	-
TGTGCCATCAGTGAGAAGGAGGGCAGGGCCTACGAGCAGTACTTC	CAISEKEGRAYEQYF	TRBJ2-7	TRBV10-3	-	-
TGTGCCAGCAGTCTCTACGGGGGGGGACCCTACGAGCAGTACTTC	CASSLYGGGPYEQYF	TRBJ2-7	TRBV6-6	TRBD2	few
TGTGCCAGCAGCCGAAGATTAGAGACCCAGTACTTC	CASSRRLETQYF	TRBJ2-5	TRBV11-2	-	few
TGTGCCAGCAGACCCACGGGGGCAGGAAACGGGGAGCTGTTTTTT	CASRPTGAGNGELFF	TRBJ2-2	TRBV25-1	-	-
TGTGCCAGCAGCCAAGCTCGGACAGAGCTCTATGGCTACACCTTC	CASSQARTELYGYTF	TRBJ1-2	TRBV4-2	-	-
TGTGCCAGCAGCTTCACTGTTGAGGGGAATAAAGCTTTCTTT	CASSFTVEGNKAFF	TRBJ1-1	TRBV7-2	-	-
TGTGCCAGCAGTGACAGGGGAGGGCAGTTCTTC	CASSDRGGQFF	TRBJ2-1	TRBV25-1	-	-
TGTGCCAGCACTCCTCCCGCGGGGCGGCCGGATGAGCAGTTCTTC	CASTPPAGRPDEQFF	TRBJ2-1	TRBV28	-	-
TGTGCCAGCAGCTTATATAGTGTGGCAGGGGAAGGGAGTCAGCCCCAGCATTTT	CASSLYSVAGEGSQPQHF	TRBJ1-5	TRBV7-9	-	-
TGTGCCAGCAGTTTATCCACTAGCGGCTCCTACAATGAGCAGTTCTTC	CASSLSTSGSYNEQFF	TRBJ2-1	TRBV28	TRBD2	-
TGTGCCAGCAGCCAAGCGTTCGGTAGCGGGGGCCAAGAGACCCAGTACTTC	CASSQAFGSGGQETQYF	TRBJ2-5	TRBV4-2	TRBD2	few
TGTGCCAGCAGCCTCTGGTTTGGCGGGGGAGTGAATGAGCAGTTCTTC	CASSLWFGGGVNEQFF	TRBJ2-1	TRBV11-2	TRBD2	few
TGTGCCAGCACCGCCACCAGCGGCAGAATGAACACTGAAGCTTTCTTT	CASTATSGRMNTEAFF	TRBJ1-1	TRBV7-2	-	few
TGTGCCAGCAGTTACGAACAGCGAGGGTATGGCTACACCTTC	CASSYEQRGYGYTF	TRBJ1-2	TRBV6-5	-	-
TGTGCCAGCAGTTTAGCCAGACAGGGGTCACCCCTCCACTTT	CASSLARQGSPLHF	TRBJ1-6	TRBV6-6	TRBD1	few
TGTGCCAGCAGCTTGGGACAGGGGAACATTCAGTACTTC	CASSLGQGNIQYF	TRBJ2-4	TRBV7-9	TRBD1	few
TGTGCCAGCAGTCTACAACAGGGTGGTTACGAGCAGTACTTC	CASSLQQGGYEQYF	TRBJ2-7	TRBV7-2	-	-
TGCAGCGTTCGCAGGGACCACTCTGGAAACACCATATATTTT	CSVRRDHSGNTIYF	TRBJ1-3	TRBV29-1	-	-
TGTGCCAGCAGCTTTGACAGCCTCTCTGGAAACACCATATATTTT	CASSFDSLSGNTIYF	TRBJ1-3	TRBV11-3	-	-
TGTGCCAGCAGCCCTTCTGTGCCCGGGACCCAGTACTTC	CASSPSVPGTQYF	TRBJ2-5	TRBV7-2	-	-
TGCAGCGTTGTTACTAGCGGAGAAGAGACCCAGTACTTC	CSVVTSGEETQYF	TRBJ2-5	TRBV29-1	TRBD2	few
TGTGCCAGCAGCTGGGACACCCCCTACAATGAGCAGTTCTTC	CASSWDTPYNEQFF	TRBJ2-1	TRBV7-4	-	-
TGTGCCAGCAGCTTACAGGGACAGGGGGAGTCCTATGGCTACACCTTC	CASSLQGQGESYGYTF	TRBJ1-2	TRBV7-9	TRBD1	-
TGCAGCGTTGAGGTGGGGGCTAGCACAGATACGCAGTATTTT	CSVEVGASTDTQYF	TRBJ2-3	TRBV29-1	-	few
TGCGCCAGCAGCCAAGATCCCTTCCGGGGAGCTAACTATGGCTACACCTTC	CASSQDPFRGANYGYTF	TRBJ1-2	TRBV4-3	-	-
TGTGCCAGCAGCGTAGAAGGGGCCTCTGGAAACACCATATATTTT	CASSVEGASGNTIYF	TRBJ1-3	TRBV9	-	few
TGTGCCATCAGCCTTAGCGGGGGGAGAGACAATGAGCAGTTCTTC	CAISLSGGRDNEQFF	TRBJ2-1	TRBV10-3	TRBD2	few
TGTGCCAGCAGCTTAGAGAGGACAGGGGTCCGCGGGACCTTC	CASSLERTGVRGTF	TRBJ1-2	TRBV7-2	TRBD1	few
TGCGCCAGCAGCTCACCGGGAGTCACCGGGGAGCTGTTTTTT	CASSSPGVTGELFF	TRBJ2-2	TRBV5-1	-	-
TGCGCCAGCAGCTTGTTGGCAGGGGGTGAGATTTCACCCCTCCACTTT	CASSLLAGGEISPLHF	TRBJ1-6	TRBV5-1	TRBD1	few
TGTGCCACCGTGGACAGAAACTATGGCTACACCTTC	CATVDRNYGYTF	TRBJ1-2	TRBV19	-	few
TGTGCCAGCAGTTACCCGATCGGGGAGCAGTACTTC	CASSYPIGEQYF	TRBJ2-7	TRBV6-5	-	-